A single sample is the source of the 9 T cell receptor beta chains below, sequenced in a study of control samples from healthy donors and cancer patients. Clones were read by immunoSEQ multiplex PCR, and TCRdb kept only the in-frame ones, dropping some. This sample has roughly 90,000 clones, with more than 85% found just once. The sequenced sample was blood. These receptor sequences come from a woman in her twenties or thirties in good health.

The rearrangement uses TRBV27 and TRBJ2-1; 8 bases align to TRBD1. The J segment lost 1 base and the V segment lost 7 bases, leaving 9 bases of the junction unmatched. This CDR3 comprises 16 residues. The germline CDR1 and CDR2 sequences are MNHEY and SMNVEV (reference sequence). Here the CDR3 reads CASKIFGDRSYNEQFF. As DNA, the CDR3 is TGTGCCAGCAAGATATTCGGGGACAGGTCCTACAATGAGCAGTTCTTC.

The chain carries TRBV6-2 or TRBV6-3 and TRBJ1-1, with no clear D. The CDR3 has 13 amino acids. V lost 5 bases, J lost 3 bases, and 10 bases lay in between. Germline CDR1 and CDR2: MNHEY and SVGEGT. CDR3 sequence (DNA): TGTGCCAGCAGTCCGCTAGAATACACTGAAGCTTTCTTT. Its protein is CASSPLEYTEAFF.

The CDR3, as DNA: TGCGCCAGCAGCCAACATGGTACAGTAACTAACACTGAAGCTTTCTTT. It is translated as CASSQHGTVTNTEAFF. V gene TRBV4-1 combines with J gene TRBJ1-1; D gene ambiguous. CDR1 MGHRA and CDR2 YSYEKL come from the germline V gene. Trimming removed 2 bases at V and 2 bases at J, with 15 bases between. The CDR3 loop spans 16 amino acids.

This clone was recorded only once. The gene calls are TRBV2 and TRBJ2-1; D is tentatively TRBD1 or TRBD2 (5 bases each). The CDR3 covers 12 residues. Germline CDR1 and CDR2: SNHLY and FYNNEI. V lost 7 bases, J lost 8 bases, and 12 bases lay in between. The CDR3 loop is CASMGVFDEQFF. The CDR3 DNA reads TGTGCCAGCATGGGGGTTTTCGATGAGCAGTTCTTC.

The chain combines TRBV7-9 with TRBJ2-7, with D maybe TRBD1 (5 bases). V dropped 2 bases and J dropped 2 bases, with 10 bases sitting between them. The CDR3 spans 14 residues. The V gene's germline CDR1 is SEHNR and CDR2 FQNEAQ (reference sequence). CDR3 nucleotides: TGTGCCAGCAGCTTAAGTCGCAGGGCCTACGAGCAGTACTTC. Its protein is CASSLSRRAYEQYF.

The V call is TRBV5-1, the J call TRBJ2-7; 8 bases match TRBD1. Germline V gene data show CDR1 as SGHRS and CDR2 as YFSETQ. CDR3 length: 14 amino acids. J gave up 5 bases and V 4 bases, and 8 bases lay outside the gene matches. In DNA, the CDR3 is TGCGCCAGCAGCCCTTGGACAGGGCCCAACGAGCAGTACTTC. It encodes CASSPWTGPNEQYF.

The chain links TRBV6-6 to TRBJ2-3; D gene ambiguous. V was pared by 5 bases and J by 5 bases, with 8 bases between. The CDR3 length is 12 residues. Germline V lookup: CDR1 MNHNY, CDR2 SVGAGI (reference sequence). CDR3 coding DNA: TGTGCCAGCAGTGACGGGCGAGATACGCAGTATTTT. Residues: CASSDGRDTQYF.

The chain is built from TRBV5-5 and TRBJ2-7; tentative D call: TRBD1 (5 bases). The CDR3 consists of 12 residues. V dropped 4 bases and J dropped 3 bases, with 8 bases sitting between them. Germline-derived CDR1 and CDR2 are SGHKS and YYEKEE (reference sequence). CDR3 DNA sequence: TGTGCCAGCAGCGCGGACAACTACGAGCAGTACTTC. Its protein product is CASSADNYEQYF.

CDR3 sequence (DNA): TGTGCCAGCAGCCCCGATGTTGGAAGCTCCTATAATTCACCCCTCCACTTT. Its protein is CASSPDVGSSYNSPLHF. The chain carries TRBV7-6 and TRBJ1-6; D remains ambiguous. The germline V gene has CDR1 SGHVS and CDR2 FNYEAQ. The V end was cut by 5 bases, the J end by 0 bases, with 14 bases between. The CDR3 length is 17 residues.